This paragraph covers one T cell receptor beta chain sequence. This entry comes from a study of blood T cell repertoires in COVID-19. Study at large: PBMCs, B-cell-depleted T cells, or T cells provided the cDNA or gDNA that made up the material.

V gave up 4 bases and J gave up 6 bases, with 15 bases separating them. The germline gives CDR1 ENHRY, CDR2 SYGVKD. This CDR3 is 15 amino acids long. Repertoires were generated with immunoSEQ multiplex PCR, while TCRdb's copy carries only in-frame clones and drops some. The profile shows about 180,000 clones, approximately 85% of them singletons. Residents of about 25 US areas, aged about 18 to 95 years, made up the participants. V is TRBV10-3 and J is TRBJ1-4; a weak D match, TRBD1 (5 bases). The source material was PBMCs or T cells enriched from blood (not recorded which). This clonotype originated in a man in his forties who had recovered from COVID-19. CDR3: CAISGSGAAHEKLFF. CDR3 nucleotides: TGTGCCATCAGTGGGTCTGGGGCAGCACATGAAAAACTGTTTTTT.